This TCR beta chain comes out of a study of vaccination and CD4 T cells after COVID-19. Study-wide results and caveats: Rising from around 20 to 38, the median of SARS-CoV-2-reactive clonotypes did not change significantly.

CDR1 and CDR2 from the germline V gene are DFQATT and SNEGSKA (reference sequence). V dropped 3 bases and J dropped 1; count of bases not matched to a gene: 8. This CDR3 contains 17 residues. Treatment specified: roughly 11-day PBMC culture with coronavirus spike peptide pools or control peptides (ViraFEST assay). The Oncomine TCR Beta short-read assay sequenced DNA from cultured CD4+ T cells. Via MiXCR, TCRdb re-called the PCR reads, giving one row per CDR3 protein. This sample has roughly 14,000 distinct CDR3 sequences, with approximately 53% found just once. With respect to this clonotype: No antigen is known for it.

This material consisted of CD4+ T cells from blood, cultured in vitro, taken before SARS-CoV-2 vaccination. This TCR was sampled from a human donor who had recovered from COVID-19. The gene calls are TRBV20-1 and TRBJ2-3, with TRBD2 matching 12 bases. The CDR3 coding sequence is TGCAGTGCTAGTTGGTCTAGCGGGAGGGTGGGCACAGATACGCAGTATTTT. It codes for CSASWSSGRVGTDTQYF.